One sample yielded the 26 T cell receptor beta chains listed below, sequenced in a study of control samples from healthy donors and cancer patients. Profiling relied on immunoSEQ multiplex PCR, and the TCRdb table lists in-frame clones only, not all of them. The sample holds about 63,000 clones, 70% to 90% seen once. The sample was blood. Receptors were obtained from a man aged 40-49 years in good health.

The CDR3 here is CASSPGAPYEQYF. For the CDR3, the DNA is TGTGCCAGCTCACCAGGGGCACCCTACGAGCAGTACTTC. The chain combines TRBV18 with TRBJ2-7, with D possibly TRBD1 on 5 matching bases. The germline V gene encodes CDR1 KGHSH and CDR2 LQKENI. There are 13 residues in the CDR3. Trimming shortened V by 2 bases and J by 2 bases, and 7 bases separated the two germline ends.

The J gene is TRBJ2-3, the V gene TRBV24-1; TRBD2 aligns across 7 bases. V trimming: 4 bases; J trimming: 6 bases; junction bases outside the gene matches: 6. Germline CDR1 KGHDR, CDR2 SFDVKD. There are 14 residues in the CDR3. The CDR3 DNA reads as TGTGCCACCAGTGACCCTAGCGGCCCCGATACGCAGTATTTT. Its protein is CATSDPSGPDTQYF.

On this clone itself: At one end, the junction sequence differs from germline, possibly due to a read error. This sequence joins TRBV28 and TRBJ1-4; D is possibly TRBD1 (6 bases). CDR3 length equals 13 residues. From germline, CDR1 is MDHEN and CDR2 SYDVKM. The CDR3 is CASTQGMRGRWWF. In DNA form, the CDR3 reads TGTGCCAGCACACAGGGAATGAGGGGTAGGTGGTGGTTT.

The chain combines TRBV30 with TRBJ2-7, with 7 nucleotides matching TRBD1. The CDR3 has 14 residues. Germline-derived CDR1 and CDR2 are GTSNPN and SVGIG (reference sequence). J was trimmed by 5 bases and V by 4 bases; bases with no gene match: 11. CDR3 coding DNA: TGTGCCTGGAAGTATGGCAGGGGGTCCCACGAGCAGTACTTC. Translated, it gives CAWKYGRGSHEQYF.

The rearrangement links TRBV5-6 to TRBJ2-1, with D maybe TRBD1 (6 bases). Trimming cost V 0 bases and J 6 bases, with 13 bases left between them. This CDR3 has 15 amino acids. Germline V CDR1 and CDR2: SGHDT, YYEEEE. CDR3 in amino acids: CASSLGGPTSNEQFF. The CDR3 bases are TGTGCCAGCAGCTTGGGGGGGCCCACTAGCAATGAGCAGTTCTTC.

Only a few counts were recorded for this clone. The chain carries TRBV6-5 and TRBJ1-6; D gene ambiguous. Germline CDR1 MNHEY, CDR2 SVGAGI. Trimming cost V 4 bases and J 13 bases, with 8 bases left between them. The CDR3 runs to 11 residues. The DNA of the CDR3 is TGTGCCAGCAGTTCGGAGGTGCCCCTCCACTTT. Its protein product is CASSSEVPLHF.

This chain connects TRBV19 to TRBJ2-7; D may be TRBD1 (6 bases). V was clipped by 5 bases and J by 6 bases, with 14 bases between them. Germline V gene lookup returns CDR1 LNHDA and CDR2 SQIVND (reference sequence). The CDR3 is made up of 13 amino acids. CDR3: CASSLLRQAEQYF. As DNA, the CDR3 is TGTGCCAGTAGTCTCCTTCGACAGGCCGAGCAGTACTTC.

The chain is built from TRBV9 and TRBJ2-2; 9 bases fit TRBD2. This CDR3 region has 16 residues. After removal of 0 bases from V and 6 bases from J, the junction contained 6 bases not matched to a gene. Germline V gene data show CDR1 as SGDLS and CDR2 as YYNGEE. The CDR3 DNA is TGTGCCAGCAGCGTAGGCGTAGCGGGAGCTGCCGGGGAGCTGTTTTTT. Its protein product is CASSVGVAGAAGELFF. The variable domain in full, completed from reference TRBV9 and TRBJ2-2, reads DSGVTQTPKHLITATGQRVTLRCSPRSGDLSVYWYQQSLDQGLQFLIQYYNGEERAKGNILERFSAQQFPDLHSELNLSSLELGDSALYFCASSVGVAGAAGELFFGEGSRLTVL.

The V call is TRBV28, the J call TRBJ2-7; D may be TRBD2 (5 bases). Germline lookup yields CDR1 MDHEN and CDR2 SYDVKM. CDR3 length equals 14 residues. V was shortened by 5 bases and J by 5 bases, with 16 bases between the two germline ends. CDR3 in amino acids: CASSLSPGTNEQYF. The CDR3 DNA follows: TGTGCCAGCAGTCTATCTCCGGGAACCAACGAGCAGTACTTC.

Here the CDR3 reads CASSDLTQGSTNEKLFF. The CDR3 nucleotides read TGTGCCAGCAGTGACTTAACACAGGGGTCAACTAATGAAAAACTGTTTTTT. The rearrangement uses TRBV25-1 and TRBJ1-4; TRBD1 aligns across 7 bases. The CDR3 contains 17 residues. Losses at the gene ends were 3 bases for V and 0 bases for J; bases not matched to a gene: 7. Germline V gene sequence: CDR1 MGHDK, CDR2 SYGVNS.

The chain joins TRBV5-8 to TRBJ1-6; 9 bases align to TRBD1. V gave up 4 bases and J gave up 6 bases; unmatched junction bases: 5. The CDR3 has 15 residues. The germline V gene has CDR1 SGHTS and CDR2 YDEGEE. DNA of the CDR3: TGTGCCAGCAGCCGGACAGGGGATGGTAATTCACCCCTCCACTTT. As protein: CASSRTGDGNSPLHF.

This chain uses TRBV19 with TRBJ1-5; 7 nucleotides line up with TRBD1. Trimming at V came to 5 bases and at J to 0 bases, leaving 7 bases not matched to a gene. The germline V gene encodes CDR1 LNHDA and CDR2 SQIVND (reference sequence). The CDR3 is 16 residues long. The CDR3 sequence is CASSVGTARSNQPQHF. The DNA of the CDR3 is TGTGCCAGTAGTGTCGGGACAGCCCGTAGCAATCAGCCCCAGCATTTT.

The chain employs TRBV20-1 and TRBJ2-1; a weak D match, TRBD2 (6 bases). V was trimmed by 3 bases and J by 2 bases, leaving 14 bases between them. The CDR3 is 15 residues long. Germline assignment: CDR1 DFQATT and CDR2 SNEGSKA (reference sequence). The CDR3 DNA follows: TGCAGTGCTAGTCGTTCGGGAGTGACCTACAATGAGCAGTTCTTC. Translated: CSASRSGVTYNEQFF.

Regarding this clone: Its ends do not fully match the called genes, so a read error is possible. The chain couples TRBV7-7 to TRBJ2-1; possibly TRBD1 for D (6 bases). This CDR3 spans 13 amino acids. Germline CDR1 and CDR2: SSHAT and FNYEAQ (reference sequence). CDR3 in amino acids: CASSLEGVGEQFF. DNA for the CDR3: TGTGCTAGCAGCTTAGAGGGGGTTGGTGAGCAGTTCTTC.

Here the CDR3 DNA reads TGCGCCAGCAGTAGAGAAGGGGAGCAGTACTTC. Translating it yields CASSREGEQYF. The J gene is TRBJ2-7, the V gene TRBV23-1; D uncertain. TRBV23-1 is sorted into the ORF group, with uncertain function. Trimming removed 5 bases from V and 7 bases from J, with 9 bases in between. The CDR3 is 11 residues long.

The chain combines TRBV25-1 with TRBJ2-3; tentative D call: TRBD1 (6 bases). The V gene lost 2 bases and the J gene lost 4 bases, with 13 bases spanning the gap. The CDR3 consists of 15 residues. Germline CDR1 reads MGHDK; CDR2 reads SYGVNS. The CDR3 protein is CASSEEGRGPDTQYF. CDR3 bases: TGTGCCAGCAGTGAAGAAGGCAGGGGTCCAGATACGCAGTATTTT.

The genes are TRBV3-1 (or the pseudogene TRBV3-2) and TRBJ1-2; D may be TRBD1 (5 bases). CDR1 and CDR2 from the germline V gene are LGHDT and YNNKEL (reference sequence). V lost 0 bases and J lost 2, with 10 bases in between. This CDR3 comprises 15 residues. CDR3 region: CASSQDVGVNYGYTF. The CDR3 DNA reads as TGTGCCAGCAGCCAAGACGTGGGGGTGAACTATGGCTACACCTTC.

This rearrangement joins TRBV14 to TRBJ2-3; 9 bases are a match to TRBD2. In germline, CDR1 is SGHDN, CDR2 FVKESK. The CDR3 runs 20 residues. The ends lost 4 bases at V and 4 bases at J; junction bases unmatched: 21. The CDR3, as DNA: TGTGCCAGCAGCCCAACCCTACCGGCTAGCGGGACCTTCTTGGCAGATACGCAGTATTTT. It translates to CASSPTLPASGTFLADTQYF.

The rearrangement joins TRBV2 to TRBJ2-3, with 9 bases matching TRBD2. The CDR3 covers 15 residues. Germline trimming cut 6 bases from V and 2 bases from J; bases unmatched to any gene: 6. Germline V gene lookup returns CDR1 SNHLY and CDR2 FYNNEI. CDR3 nucleotides: TGTGCCAGCAGCTTAGCGGGGGCCCACACAGATACGCAGTATTTT. As protein: CASSLAGAHTDTQYF.

This rearrangement joins TRBV4-3 to TRBJ1-3; 7 bases fit TRBD1. The germline CDR1 and CDR2 sequences are LGHNA and YSLEER. CDR3 length: 16 amino acids. V dropped 0 bases and J dropped 2; count of bases not matched to a gene: 4. CDR3 coding DNA: TGCGCCAGCAGCCAAGAAGTACAGGGGACTGGAAACACCATATATTTT. This gives the protein CASSQEVQGTGNTIYF.

The chain joins TRBV6-5 to TRBJ1-1; D gene unclear. V lost 0 bases and J lost 2, with 10 bases in between. The CDR3 sequence is 15 residues long. Germline CDR1 and CDR2: MNHEY and SVGAGI. In nucleotides, the CDR3 is TGTGCCAGCAGTTACTCGACGGAAGGAAACACTGAAGCTTTCTTT. It codes for CASSYSTEGNTEAFF.

This clone is a singleton in its sample. V usage is TRBV24-1 and J usage is TRBJ2-5, with 8 bases matching TRBD1. CDR1 and CDR2 from the germline V gene are KGHDR and SFDVKD. The CDR3 runs 15 residues. V lost 5 bases and J lost 2; bases outside the gene matches: 6. The CDR3 is CATSAPGQGQETQYF. The CDR3 bases are TGTGCCACCAGTGCCCCCGGACAGGGACAAGAGACCCAGTACTTC.

This clone was observed a single time. This chain joins TRBV10-3 and TRBJ2-1; TRBD2 matches 7 bases. The V segment lost 10 bases and the J segment 4 bases; nucleotides outside the gene matches: 10. The CDR3 consists of 14 residues. Germline V gives CDR1 ENHRY, CDR2 SYGVKD. In nucleotides, the CDR3 is TGTGCCACCACCGGGAGCGGGACTTACAATGAGCAGTTCTTC. This encodes CATTGSGTYNEQFF.

The chain has TRBV27 and TRBJ1-1; D may be TRBD1 (6 bases). The CDR3 spans 13 residues. CDR1 MNHEY and CDR2 SMNVEV come from the germline V gene (reference sequence). The ends were cut back, 2 bases at V and 11 bases at J, with 15 bases in the middle. The CDR3, as DNA: TGTGCCAGCAGTTTAAATCCCGAAGGGGGGGCTTTCTTT. The encoded protein is CASSLNPEGGAFF.

The V gene is TRBV30, the J gene TRBJ1-2, with D unclear. V was cut by 0 bases and J by 4 bases, with 12 bases left in between. The CDR3 sequence is 14 residues long. Germline V gene data show CDR1 as GTSNPN and CDR2 as SVGIG (reference sequence). CDR3 amino acids: CAWSVSYRGYGYTF. The CDR3 DNA sequence: TGTGCCTGGAGTGTCTCGTATCGAGGCTATGGCTACACCTTC.

CDR3 DNA sequence: TGTGCCAGCAGGGACGGGACAGGCGGCGGCTACACCTTC. Translation gives CASRDGTGGGYTF. This chain joins TRBV2 and TRBJ1-2, with 8 bases that match TRBD1. V was clipped by 6 bases and J by 8 bases; unmatched bases: 8. This CDR3 is built from 13 residues. The germline gives CDR1 SNHLY, CDR2 FYNNEI.